Each of the 26 T cell receptor beta chains below was sequenced from the same sample in a study of cytomegalovirus exposure and HLA in healthy donors. Primers included in the PCR were 60 Vbeta and 13 Jbeta primers. Only in-frame clones appear in the TCRdb table, and some are missing; sequencing was by immunoSEQ multiplex PCR. The sample shows about 150,000 clones, about 86% of them seen only once. Input material: PBMCs. The origin of the receptors is a woman under 30 in good health and CMV-seronegative.

The chain recombines TRBV7-3 with TRBJ2-3; 11 nucleotides line up with TRBD2. CDR3 size: 15 residues. The germline V gene has CDR1 SGHTA and CDR2 FQGTGA. Trimming at V came to 6 bases and at J to 2 bases, leaving 4 bases not matched to a gene. The CDR3: CASSPSGRPTDTQYF. The CDR3 nucleotides read TGTGCCAGCAGTCCTAGCGGGAGGCCCACAGATACGCAGTATTTT. The whole variable domain, remainder taken from reference TRBV7-3 and TRBJ2-3, is GAGVSQTPSNKVTEKGKYVELRCDPISGHTALYWYRQSLGQGPEFLIYFQGTGAADDSGLPNDRFFAVRPEGSVSTLKIQRTERGDSAVYLCASSPSGRPTDTQYFGPGTRLTVL.

The chain uses TRBV7-9 and TRBJ2-3, with 7 bases fitting TRBD1. There are 14 residues in the CDR3. The V gene's germline CDR1 is SEHNR and CDR2 FQNEAQ (reference sequence). Trimming took 4 bases from V and 5 from J; bases not matched to a gene: 6. CDR3 sequence (DNA): TGTGCCAGCAGCTCCCGGACAGGCGAAGATACGCAGTATTTT. Its translation is CASSSRTGEDTQYF. The full variable domain, its missing parts supplied by reference TRBV7-9 and TRBJ2-3, is DTGVSQNPRHKITKRGQNVTFRCDPISEHNRLYWYRQTLGQGPEFLTYFQNEAQLEKSRLLSDRFSAERPKGSFSTLEIQRTEQGDSAMYLCASSSRTGEDTQYFGPGTRLTVL.

This sequence joins TRBV28 and TRBJ1-3; D is perhaps TRBD1 (5 bases). V lost 1 base and J 4 bases, leaving 11 bases between the germline ends. Germline CDR1 reads MDHEN; CDR2 reads SYDVKM. The CDR3 extends over 15 amino acids. CDR3 sequence: CASSLFRVPGNTIYF. CDR3 DNA sequence: TGTGCCAGCAGTTTATTCAGGGTTCCGGGAAACACCATATATTTT. The full variable domain, in which reference TRBV28 and TRBJ1-3 provide the parts outside the CDR3, is DVKVTQSSRYLVKRTGEKVFLECVQDMDHENMFWYRQDPGLGLRLIYFSYDVKMKEKGDIPEGYSVSREKKERFSLILESASTNQTSMYLCASSLFRVPGNTIYFGEGSWLTVV.

The chain joins TRBV29-1 to TRBJ2-7; no definite D call. With 3 bases removed from V and 0 bases from J, the gap between germline ends came to 6 bases. CDR1 and CDR2 from the germline V gene are SQVTM and ANQGSEA. This CDR3 region has 12 residues. The CDR3: CSVEANSYEQYF. DNA for the CDR3: TGCAGCGTTGAGGCAAACTCCTACGAGCAGTACTTC.

The CDR3 DNA is TGTGCCAGCAGCTTACTCCGACTAGGAGCCCCCGGGGAGCTGTTTTTT. Amino acids: CASSLLRLGAPGELFF. The rearrangement uses TRBV11-2 and TRBJ2-2, with TRBD2 as a possible D gene (6 bases). Trimming removed 2 bases at V and 6 bases at J, with 16 bases between. Germline values: CDR1 SGHAT, CDR2 FQNNGV. This CDR3 is 16 amino acids long.

The DNA of the CDR3 is TGTGCCAGTCGCTCCGGGACAGGGAGAGGCGAGCAGTACTTC. This encodes CASRSGTGRGEQYF. V is TRBV28 and J is TRBJ2-7, with 9 bases aligning to TRBD1. Germline CDR1 and CDR2: MDHEN and SYDVKM. The trim removed 9 bases at V and 6 bases at J, leaving 12 bases unmatched. The CDR3 consists of 14 residues. Full variable domain (outside the CDR3, taken from reference TRBV28 and TRBJ2-7): DVKVTQSSRYLVKRTGEKVFLECVQDMDHENMFWYRQDPGLGLRLIYFSYDVKMKEKGDIPEGYSVSREKKERFSLILESASTNQTSMYLCASRSGTGRGEQYFGPGTRLTVT.

In DNA, the CDR3 is TGTGCCAGCAGCCCTTCAGCGGGAGGATGGCAGTACTTC. Translated: CASSPSAGGWQYF. This sequence joins TRBV5-6 and TRBJ2-7; 9 bases are shared with TRBD2. V lost 4 bases to trimming and J lost 9 bases; unmatched junction nucleotides: 8. CDR1 SGHDT and CDR2 YYEEEE come from the germline V gene. This CDR3 has 13 amino acids.

The chain uses TRBV10-1 and TRBJ2-1, with D perhaps matching TRBD2 (5 bases). Deletions cut 4 bases from V and 9 bases from J, with 13 bases between. Germline V gene sequence: CDR1 WNHNN, CDR2 SYGVQD (reference sequence). The CDR3 is made up of 13 amino acids. This CDR3 reads CASSGRTLGEQFF. CDR3 nucleotides: TGCGCCAGCAGTGGGAGGACCTTAGGTGAGCAGTTCTTC.

This chain joins TRBV5-5 and TRBJ1-4, with 8 bases identical to TRBD1. The ends lost 3 bases at V and 5 bases at J; junction bases unmatched: 6. The CDR3 runs to 15 residues. The germline V gene has CDR1 SGHKS and CDR2 YYEKEE (reference sequence). CDR3 loop: CASSYGDRNNEKLFF. The DNA of the CDR3 is TGTGCCAGCAGCTACGGGGACAGGAACAATGAAAAACTGTTTTTT.

The gene calls are TRBV5-1 and TRBJ2-3, with D unclear. V lost 0 bases to trimming and J lost 4 bases, with 9 bases between them. Germline V gene lookup returns CDR1 SGHRS and CDR2 YFSETQ. The CDR3 totals 14 residues. Here the CDR3 DNA reads TGCGCCAGCAGCTTGGCAGGCCCCGCAGATACGCAGTATTTT. Translated: CASSLAGPADTQYF.

The chain combines TRBV6-1 with TRBJ2-7; possible D gene TRBD2, 6 bases. V dropped 7 bases and J dropped 4 bases, with 17 bases sitting between them. The germline gives CDR1 MNHNS, CDR2 SASEGT. The CDR3 length is 14 residues. The CDR3 DNA is TGTGCCAGCAACTCCGCTGGGGGAGGATACGAGCAGTACTTC. Its translation is CASNSAGGGYEQYF.

The V and J genes are TRBV27 and TRBJ2-7, with D maybe TRBD1 (6 bases). The CDR3 length is 15 residues. Trimming stripped 5 bases from V and 5 bases from J, with 19 bases between. Germline CDR1 MNHEY, CDR2 SMNVEV (reference sequence). Here the CDR3 reads CASSVTGSPFDEQYF. The CDR3 nucleotides read TGTGCCAGCAGTGTTACAGGGTCCCCCTTTGACGAGCAGTACTTC.

The chain uses TRBV4-1 and TRBJ1-2; 12 nucleotides align to TRBD1. The V and J ends lost 2 bases and 12 bases, in that order; junction bases with no gene match: 7. CDR1 and CDR2 from the germline V gene are MGHRA and YSYEKL. The CDR3 covers 14 residues. In DNA form, the CDR3 reads TGCGCCAGCAGCCAACCGGGACAGGGGGCACCTAACACCTTC. It codes for CASSQPGQGAPNTF.

The rearrangement uses TRBV6-1 and TRBJ1-2, with D tentatively TRBD1 (5 bases). This CDR3 spans 15 amino acids. With 4 bases removed from V and 4 bases from J, the gap between germline ends came to 16 bases. Germline lookup yields CDR1 MNHNS and CDR2 SASEGT. The chain's CDR3 is CASSALAQGSYGYTF. In DNA, the CDR3 is TGTGCCAGCAGTGCTTTGGCCCAGGGCAGCTATGGCTACACCTTC.

This chain connects TRBV2 to TRBJ2-1; no reliable D call. Per germline, CDR1 SNHLY and CDR2 FYNNEI. The V gene lost 6 bases and the J gene lost 4 bases, with 13 bases spanning the gap. The CDR3 covers 14 residues. CDR3 nucleotide sequence: TGTGCCAGCAGCGCCGGAGATTCGTACAATGAGCAGTTCTTC. As protein: CASSAGDSYNEQFF.

V and J are TRBV5-1 and TRBJ2-3; 7 nucleotides agree with TRBD1. V was pared by 6 bases and J by 2 bases, with 21 bases of the junction left unmatched. This CDR3 has 19 amino acids. Looked up from germline, CDR1 is SGHRS and CDR2 is YFSETQ. The CDR3 bases are TGCGCCAGCAACCAGGGGGAGCGCCAGTGGGGAAGGACCACAGATACGCAGTATTTT. This sequence encodes CASNQGERQWGRTTDTQYF.

The CDR3 is CASGRLARSRDTQYF. The CDR3 coding sequence is TGTGCCAGCGGGAGGTTAGCTCGTTCACGTGATACGCAGTATTTT. This chain connects TRBV7-6 to TRBJ2-3; TRBD2 might be the D (6 bases). Trimming pared 8 bases from V and 6 bases from J, leaving 21 bases between. This CDR3 is 15 amino acids long. Looked up from germline, CDR1 is SGHVS and CDR2 is FNYEAQ.

J is TRBJ1-2 and V is TRBV28; 9 bases align to TRBD1. The CDR3 length is 14 residues. The junction had 8 bases not matched to a gene; V was cut back by 5 bases and J by 7 bases. Germline V gene data show CDR1 as MDHEN and CDR2 as SYDVKM. The CDR3 loop reads CASSPTGTGFGYTF. The CDR3 DNA follows: TGTGCCAGCAGTCCAACCGGGACAGGGTTTGGCTACACCTTC.

The V gene is TRBV28, the J gene TRBJ1-3; D unclear. Germline V gives CDR1 MDHEN, CDR2 SYDVKM. V was trimmed by 2 bases and J by 2 bases, leaving 10 bases between them. The CDR3 runs to 15 residues. This chain's CDR3 is CASSLDLGTGNTIYF. The CDR3 DNA reads TGTGCCAGCAGTTTAGACCTAGGTACTGGAAACACCATATATTTT.

For the CDR3, the DNA is TGTGCCAGTAGTTTACATCCGGGACAGTCTCGGTACGAGCAGTACTTC. Translated: CASSLHPGQSRYEQYF. The chain has TRBV19 and TRBJ2-7; 7 positions match TRBD1. Germline assignment: CDR1 LNHDA and CDR2 SQIVND (reference sequence). The V and J ends lost 5 bases and 4 bases, in that order; junction bases with no gene match: 14. The CDR3 is 16 amino acids.

The chain is built from TRBV19 and TRBJ2-5, with D maybe TRBD2 (5 bases). The assigned J gene may be wrong: the sequence end matches TRBJ2-7 better. CDR3 size: 14 residues. Per germline, CDR1 LNHDA and CDR2 SQIVND (reference sequence). CDR3 DNA: TGTGCCAGTAGTATAGGACGGGGTACGTACGAGCAGTACTTC. Protein: CASSIGRGTYEQYF.

This chain connects TRBV5-1 to TRBJ1-1, with TRBD1 identical over 9 bases. The CDR3 is 14 amino acids. Trimming took 2 bases from V and 3 from J; bases not matched to a gene: 2. Germline lookup yields CDR1 SGHRS and CDR2 YFSETQ. CDR3 sequence: CASSFRTGDTEAFF. CDR3 bases: TGCGCCAGCAGCTTTCGGACAGGGGACACTGAAGCTTTCTTT.

The chain carries TRBV27 and TRBJ2-7; 8 bases map to TRBD1. Trimming at V came to 5 bases and at J to 2 bases, leaving 8 bases not matched to a gene. This CDR3 has 15 residues. CDR1 and CDR2 (germline): MNHEY, SMNVEV (reference sequence). Here the CDR3 DNA reads TGTGCCAGCAGTCTCTGGCACAGGGGGGCCTACGAGCAGTACTTC. As protein: CASSLWHRGAYEQYF.

The chain uses TRBV27 and TRBJ2-5, with no clear D. Germline-derived CDR1 and CDR2 are MNHEY and SMNVEV (reference sequence). The CDR3 extends over 16 amino acids. Between the trimmed V and J ends, which lost 5 bases and 2 bases, there was a span of 18 bases. The CDR3 region is CASSTRVPYTQETQYF. The CDR3 coding sequence is TGTGCCAGCAGTACCCGGGTTCCCTACACACAAGAGACCCAGTACTTC.

The chain joins TRBV19 to TRBJ1-4, with TRBD1 matching over 12 bases. The junction had 5 bases not matched to a gene; V was cut back by 8 bases and J by 4 bases. CDR3 length equals 15 residues. Germline values: CDR1 LNHDA, CDR2 SQIVND (reference sequence). CDR3 sequence reads: CASRDRGQDNEKLFF. CDR3 DNA sequence: TGTGCCAGTCGGGACAGGGGGCAGGATAATGAAAAACTGTTTTTT. Full variable domain (missing parts from reference TRBV19 and TRBJ1-4): DGGITQSPKYLFRKEGQNVTLSCEQNLNHDAMYWYRQDPGQGLRLIYYSQIVNDFQKGDIAEGYSVSREKKESFPLTVTSAQKNPTAFYLCASRDRGQDNEKLFFGSGTQLSVL.

This rearrangement joins TRBV5-1 to TRBJ2-7, with 11 bases matching TRBD2. CDR1 is SGHRS and CDR2 is YFSETQ in the germline V gene. The CDR3 covers 15 residues. Germline trimming cut 4 bases from V and 4 bases from J; bases unmatched to any gene: 7. CDR3 protein: CASSTGTSGPYEQYF. As DNA, the CDR3 is TGCGCCAGCAGCACCGGGACTAGCGGACCTTACGAGCAGTACTTC.